The next 20 T cell receptor beta chains were all read from a single sample in a study of CD8+ T cells in alopecia areata. Extracted RNA was reverse transcribed, and the resulting cDNA served as sequencing template. This table comes from immunoSEQ multiplex PCR, and its TCRdb copy is limited to in-frame clones, with some not included. The sample holds 180,000 or so clones; about 72% are singletons and the top ten take approximately 10%. The starting material was CD8+ T cells sorted from blood, obtained at week 0. The receptors here all came from a human donor with alopecia areata.

The V and J genes are TRBV11-2 and TRBJ2-5, with 9 bases identical to TRBD2. The trim removed 2 bases at V and 4 bases at J, leaving 2 bases unmatched. CDR1 is SGHAT and CDR2 is FQNNGV in the germline V gene. CDR3 length equals 14 residues. Written as DNA, the CDR3 is TGTGCCAGCAGCTTACTAGCGGGGACAGAGACCCAGTACTTC. Protein sequence: CASSLLAGTETQYF.

The chain is built from TRBV20-1 and TRBJ1-2; D is undetermined. The germline CDR1 and CDR2 sequences are DFQATT and SNEGSKA (reference sequence). CDR3 length: 11 residues. V was shortened by 2 bases and J by 4 bases, with 5 bases between the two germline ends. The DNA for the CDR3 is TGCAGTGCTAGAAACAGCTATGGCTACACCTTC. Its translation is CSARNSYGYTF.

The table lists this clone with a few counts. The genes are TRBV6-5 and TRBJ1-1, with D possibly matching TRBD1 (6 bases). The CDR3 runs 15 residues. Per the germline V gene, CDR1 is MNHEY and CDR2 is SVGAGI. Trimming took 5 bases from V and 4 from J, leaving 17 bases between them. The CDR3 region has the DNA TGTGCCAGCAGTCCGAGGGAGTGGACAGTCACTGAAGCTTTCTTT. This encodes CASSPREWTVTEAFF.

This clone has just a few counts. The chain employs TRBV15 and TRBJ2-7, with TRBD1 matching 7 bases. Germline V gene lookup returns CDR1 LNHNV and CDR2 YYDKDF (reference sequence). After removal of 0 bases from V and 3 bases from J, the junction contained 11 bases not matched to a gene. CDR3 length: 17 residues. DNA of the CDR3: TGTGCCACCAGCAGAGATTGGAGAACGCCAGGGGGCTACGAGCAGTACTTC. This codes for CATSRDWRTPGGYEQYF. Full variable domain (outside the CDR3, taken from reference TRBV15 and TRBJ2-7): DAMVIQNPRYQVTQFGKPVTLSCSQTLNHNVMYWYQQKSSQAPKLLFHYYDKDFNNEADTPDNFQSRRPNTSFCFLDIRSPGLGDTAMYLCATSRDWRTPGGYEQYFGPGTRLTVT.

In its sample, this clone was seen a few times. This rearrangement joins TRBV28 to TRBJ2-3; TRBD2 might be the D (6 bases). Per the germline V gene, CDR1 is MDHEN and CDR2 is SYDVKM. The length of the CDR3 is 15 residues. Trimming removed 7 bases at V and 2 bases at J, with 16 bases between. The CDR3 loop reads CASTETSAVTDTQYF. CDR3 DNA sequence: TGTGCCAGCACGGAGACTAGTGCGGTCACAGATACGCAGTATTTT.

The chain is built from TRBV29-1 and TRBJ1-2, with 8 bases aligning to TRBD1. The CDR3 consists of 14 residues. After removal of 6 bases from V and 0 bases from J, the junction contained 6 bases not matched to a gene. From germline, CDR1 is SQVTM and CDR2 ANQGSEA. This chain's CDR3 is CSVDREATNYGYTF. CDR3 sequence (DNA): TGCAGCGTGGACAGGGAGGCTACTAACTATGGCTACACCTTC.

This sequence joins TRBV6-4 and TRBJ2-1; 11 bases are shared with TRBD1. Trimming took 2 bases from V and 6 from J; bases not matched to a gene: 0. This CDR3 spans 14 amino acids. Germline lookup yields CDR1 MRHNA and CDR2 SNTAGT. For the CDR3, the DNA is TGTGCCAGCAGTGACGGGACAGGGGGCAATGAGCAGTTCTTC. Translating it yields CASSDGTGGNEQFF.

This clone was detected only once. The chain uses TRBV30 and TRBJ2-7, with D possibly being TRBD1 (5 bases). Looked up from germline, CDR1 is GTSNPN and CDR2 is SVGIG (reference sequence). This CDR3 contains 13 residues. V lost 0 bases and J lost 6, with 12 bases in between. CDR3 nucleotides: TGTGCCTGGAGTGTCGGACATTCCGCCGAGCAGTACTTC. Translation: CAWSVGHSAEQYF.

The CDR3: CASSVVEGQPHEQYF. The CDR3 DNA reads TGTGCCAGCAGCGTAGTTGAGGGGCAACCTCACGAGCAGTACTTC. The chain employs TRBV9 and TRBJ2-7; D is tentatively TRBD1 or TRBD2 (5 bases each). The CDR3 has 15 residues. CDR1 SGDLS and CDR2 YYNGEE come from the germline V gene. Trimming took off 0 bases at V and 5 bases at J, with 15 bases between the two ends.

The chain combines TRBV14 with TRBJ2-1, with TRBD2 as a possible D gene (6 bases). The CDR3 sequence is 12 residues long. V was pared by 2 bases and J by 12 bases, with 11 bases between. The germline V gene encodes CDR1 SGHDN and CDR2 FVKESK. CDR3 protein: CASSQSRDWQFF. CDR3 nucleotide sequence: TGTGCCAGCAGCCAAAGCCGGGACTGGCAGTTCTTC.

The chain joins TRBV29-1 to TRBJ1-1, with a weak D call TRBD1 (5 bases). V was cut by 8 bases and J by 5 bases, with 12 bases left in between. From germline, CDR1 is SQVTM and CDR2 ANQGSEA. This CDR3 has 11 residues. Here the CDR3 DNA reads TGCAGCACATTATGGGGGACTGAAGCTTTCTTT. This translates into CSTLWGTEAFF. Full variable domain (remainder filled in from reference TRBV29-1 and TRBJ1-1): SAVISQKPSRDICQRGTSLTIQCQVDSQVTMMFWYRQQPGQSLTLIATANQGSEATYESGFVIDKFPISRPNLTFSTLTVSNMSPEDSSIYLCSTLWGTEAFFGQGTRLTVV.

The V gene is TRBV27, the J gene TRBJ2-3; TRBD1 matches 9 bases. The CDR3 runs 17 residues. The V segment lost 5 bases and the J segment 4 bases; nucleotides outside the gene matches: 13. The germline V gene encodes CDR1 MNHEY and CDR2 SMNVEV (reference sequence). The CDR3 here is CASSPNLQGAPADTQYF. DNA of the CDR3: TGTGCCAGCAGTCCGAACCTACAGGGGGCGCCGGCAGATACGCAGTATTTT.

This chain uses TRBV15 with TRBJ2-1, with 8 bases matching TRBD1. This CDR3 contains 17 residues. The ends lost 1 base at V and 1 base at J; junction bases unmatched: 6. Germline CDR1 and CDR2: LNHNV and YYDKDF (reference sequence). CDR3 region: CATSRASGGSSYNEQFF. The CDR3 DNA reads as TGTGCCACCAGCAGAGCGTCAGGGGGCTCGTCCTACAATGAGCAGTTCTTC.

The chain carries TRBV7-9 and TRBJ2-4; D gene ambiguous. The V end was cut by 7 bases, the J end by 11 bases, with 21 bases between. Germline V gene lookup returns CDR1 SEHNR and CDR2 FQNEAQ (reference sequence). This CDR3 has 14 amino acids. This chain's CDR3 is CASTDSSLLELQYF. The CDR3 DNA sequence: TGTGCCAGCACCGACTCTTCACTACTGGAGCTTCAGTACTTC.

This rearrangement joins TRBV27 to TRBJ2-3; 8 bases agree with TRBD2. The CDR3 runs 14 residues. The V gene end was trimmed by 5 bases and the J gene end by 6 bases; junction bases not matched to a gene: 7. Germline CDR1 and CDR2: MNHEY and SMNVEV (reference sequence). CDR3 DNA sequence: TGTGCCAGCAGTGATAGCGGGGCTGGTGATACGCAGTATTTT. Protein sequence: CASSDSGAGDTQYF.

This clone was detected a few times. Here the CDR3 reads CASSHAGHKDISGANVLTF. DNA for the CDR3: TGTGCCAGCAGCCACGCCGGACACAAAGATATCTCTGGGGCCAACGTCCTGACTTTC. V is TRBV7-9 and J is TRBJ2-6; possible D gene TRBD1, 5 bases. Germline loops: CDR1 SEHNR, CDR2 FQNEAQ (reference sequence). This CDR3 contains 19 residues. V was shortened by 5 bases and J by 0 bases, with 20 bases between the two germline ends.

This chain links TRBV7-7 with TRBJ2-5, with D hard to call. The V end was cut by 2 bases, the J end by 3 bases, with 10 bases between. Looked up from germline, CDR1 is SSHAT and CDR2 is FNYEAQ (reference sequence). This CDR3 spans 14 amino acids. CDR3 in DNA: TGTGCCAGCAGCTTACGCGGTCCAGAAGAGACCCAGTACTTC. Its protein product is CASSLRGPEETQYF. The variable domain in full, completed from reference TRBV7-7 and TRBJ2-5, reads GAGVSQSPRYKVTKRGQDVTLRCDPISSHATLYWYQQALGQGPEFLTYFNYEAQPDKSGLPSDRFSAERPEGSISTLTIQRTEQRDSAMYRCASSLRGPEETQYFGPGTRLLVL.

The V gene is TRBV6-5, the J gene TRBJ2-1; 7 nucleotides agree with TRBD1. CDR1 is MNHEY, CDR2 SVGAGI, per germline. With 0 bases clipped from V and 14 bases from J, the junction kept 4 bases outside the gene matches. The CDR3 extends over 12 amino acids. CDR3 in amino acids: CASSYSSGQEFF. In DNA, the CDR3 is TGTGCCAGCAGTTACTCCAGTGGACAGGAGTTCTTC.

The chain links TRBV7-9 to TRBJ1-5; D gene uncertain. Germline CDR1 reads SEHNR; CDR2 reads FQNEAQ (reference sequence). CDR3 size: 12 residues. Trimming pared 5 bases from V and 4 bases from J, leaving 6 bases between. As DNA, the CDR3 is TGTGCCAGCAGCGAGGAAAATCAGCCCCAGCATTTT. Amino acid sequence: CASSEENQPQHF.

The chain employs TRBV29-1 and TRBJ2-7; D assignment may be TRBD1 or TRBD2 (5 bases each). Germline loops: CDR1 SQVTM, CDR2 ANQGSEA. Trimming pared 3 bases from V and 6 bases from J, leaving 12 bases between. CDR3 size: 12 residues. Here the CDR3 reads CSVEDGTSEQYF. The CDR3 DNA follows: TGCAGCGTTGAGGACGGGACCTCCGAGCAGTACTTC.